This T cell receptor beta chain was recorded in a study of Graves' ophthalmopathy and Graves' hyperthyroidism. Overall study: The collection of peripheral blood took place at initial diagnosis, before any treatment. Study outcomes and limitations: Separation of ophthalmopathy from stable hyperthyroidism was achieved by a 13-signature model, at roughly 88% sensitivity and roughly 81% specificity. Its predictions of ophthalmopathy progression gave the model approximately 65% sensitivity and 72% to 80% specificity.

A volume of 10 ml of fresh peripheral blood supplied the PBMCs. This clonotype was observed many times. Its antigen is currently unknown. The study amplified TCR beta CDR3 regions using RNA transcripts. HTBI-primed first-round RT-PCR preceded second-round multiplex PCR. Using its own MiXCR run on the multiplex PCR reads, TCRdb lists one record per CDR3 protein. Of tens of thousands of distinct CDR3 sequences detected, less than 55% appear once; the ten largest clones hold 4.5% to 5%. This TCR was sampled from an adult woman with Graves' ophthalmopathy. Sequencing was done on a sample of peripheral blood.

Here the CDR3 reads CASIITGTNEKLFF. The CDR3 DNA follows: TGTGCCAGCATCATCACGGGGACTAATGAAAAACTGTTTTTT. V and J are TRBV12-3 or TRBV12-4 and TRBJ1-4; D gene uncertain. CDR3 length: 14 residues. Trimming cost V 7 bases and J 2 bases, with 11 bases left between them.